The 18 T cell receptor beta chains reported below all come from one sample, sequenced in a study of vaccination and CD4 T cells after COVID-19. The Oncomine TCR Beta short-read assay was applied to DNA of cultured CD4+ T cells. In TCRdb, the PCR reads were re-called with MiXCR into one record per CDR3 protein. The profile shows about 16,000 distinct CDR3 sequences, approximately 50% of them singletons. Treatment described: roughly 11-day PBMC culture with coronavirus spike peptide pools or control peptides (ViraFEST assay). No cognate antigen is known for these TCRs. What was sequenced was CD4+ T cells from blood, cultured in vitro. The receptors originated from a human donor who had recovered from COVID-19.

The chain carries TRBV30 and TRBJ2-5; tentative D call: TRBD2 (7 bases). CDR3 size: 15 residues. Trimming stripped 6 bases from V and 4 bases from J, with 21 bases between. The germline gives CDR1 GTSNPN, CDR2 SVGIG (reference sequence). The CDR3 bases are TGTGCCTGTTCCTGGGGGGGGGCTTTAGCAGAGACCCAGTACTTC. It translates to CACSWGGALAETQYF.

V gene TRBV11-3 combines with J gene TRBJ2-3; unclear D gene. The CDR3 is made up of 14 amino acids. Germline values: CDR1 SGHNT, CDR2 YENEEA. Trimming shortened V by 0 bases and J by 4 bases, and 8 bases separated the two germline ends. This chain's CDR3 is CASSLDDAADTQYF. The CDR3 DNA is TGTGCCAGCAGCTTAGATGATGCCGCAGATACGCAGTATTTT. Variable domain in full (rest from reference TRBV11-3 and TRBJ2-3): EAGVVQSPRYKIIEKKQPVAFWCNPISGHNTLYWYLQNLGQGPELLIRYENEEAVDDSQLPKDRFSAERLKGVDSTLKIQPAELGDSAVYLCASSLDDAADTQYFGPGTRLTVL.

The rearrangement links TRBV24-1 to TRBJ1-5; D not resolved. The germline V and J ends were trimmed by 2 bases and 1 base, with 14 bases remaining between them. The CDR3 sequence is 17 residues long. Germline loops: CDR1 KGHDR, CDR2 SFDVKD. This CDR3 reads CATSDSGQTKSNQPQHF. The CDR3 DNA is TGTGCCACCAGTGATTCGGGTCAGACCAAAAGCAATCAGCCCCAGCATTTT.

CDR3 loop: CASSSTLAGGADTQYF. The CDR3 region has the DNA TGTGCCAGCAGCTCCACACTAGCGGGAGGAGCAGATACGCAGTATTTT. The chain has TRBV3-1 and TRBJ2-3; 12 bases are a match to TRBD2. V lost 5 bases and J lost 4; bases outside the gene matches: 7. This CDR3 has 16 residues. Germline lookup yields CDR1 LGHDT and CDR2 YNNKEL (reference sequence).

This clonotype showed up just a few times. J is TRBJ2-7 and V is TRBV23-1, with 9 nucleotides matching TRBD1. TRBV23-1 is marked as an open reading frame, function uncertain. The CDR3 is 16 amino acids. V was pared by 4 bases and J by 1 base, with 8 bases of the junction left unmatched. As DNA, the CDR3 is TGCGCCAGCAGTCCCTCGGGGACAGGGACTTCCTACGAGCAGTACTTC. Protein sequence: CASSPSGTGTSYEQYF.

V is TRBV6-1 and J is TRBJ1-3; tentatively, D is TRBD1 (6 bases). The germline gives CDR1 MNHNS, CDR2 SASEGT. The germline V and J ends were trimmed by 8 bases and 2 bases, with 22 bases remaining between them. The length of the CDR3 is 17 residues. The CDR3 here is CASGFPWNRDTGNTIYF. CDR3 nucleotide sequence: TGTGCCAGCGGCTTTCCATGGAACAGGGACACTGGAAACACCATATATTTT.

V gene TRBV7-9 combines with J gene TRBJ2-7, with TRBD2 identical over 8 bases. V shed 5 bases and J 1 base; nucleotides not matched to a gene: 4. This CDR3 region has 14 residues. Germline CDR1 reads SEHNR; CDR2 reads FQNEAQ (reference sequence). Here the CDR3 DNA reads TGTGCCAGCAGCACGGGACTAGGTTCCTACGAGCAGTACTTC. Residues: CASSTGLGSYEQYF.

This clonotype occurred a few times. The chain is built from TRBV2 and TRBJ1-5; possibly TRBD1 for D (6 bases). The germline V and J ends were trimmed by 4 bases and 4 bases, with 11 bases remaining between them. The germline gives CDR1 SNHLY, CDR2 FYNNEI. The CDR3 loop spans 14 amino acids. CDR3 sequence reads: CASSGSGQNQPQHF. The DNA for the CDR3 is TGTGCCAGCAGTGGGTCGGGACAAAATCAGCCCCAGCATTTT.

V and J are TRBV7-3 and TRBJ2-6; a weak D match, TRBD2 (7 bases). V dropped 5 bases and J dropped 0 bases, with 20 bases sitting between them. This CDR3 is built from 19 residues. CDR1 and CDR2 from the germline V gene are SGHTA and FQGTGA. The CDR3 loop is CASSPHSGGGSSGANVLTF. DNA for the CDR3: TGTGCCAGCAGCCCACATTCGGGGGGCGGGAGCTCTGGGGCCAACGTCCTGACTTTC. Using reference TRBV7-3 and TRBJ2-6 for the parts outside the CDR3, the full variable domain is GAGVSQTPSNKVTEKGKYVELRCDPISGHTALYWYRQSLGQGPEFLIYFQGTGAADDSGLPNDRFFAVRPEGSVSTLKIQRTERGDSAVYLCASSPHSGGGSSGANVLTFGAGSRLTVL.

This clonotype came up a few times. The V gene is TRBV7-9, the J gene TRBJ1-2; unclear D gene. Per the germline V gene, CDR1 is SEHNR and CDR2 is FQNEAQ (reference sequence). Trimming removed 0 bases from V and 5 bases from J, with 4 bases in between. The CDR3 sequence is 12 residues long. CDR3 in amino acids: CASSLASYGYTF. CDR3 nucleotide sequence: TGTGCCAGCAGCTTAGCCAGTTATGGCTACACCTTC.

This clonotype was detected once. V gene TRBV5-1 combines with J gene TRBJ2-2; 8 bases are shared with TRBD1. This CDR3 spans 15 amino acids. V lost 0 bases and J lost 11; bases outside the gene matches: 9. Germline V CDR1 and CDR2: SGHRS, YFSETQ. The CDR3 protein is CASSLDGTGFDELFF. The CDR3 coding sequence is TGCGCCAGCAGCTTGGATGGGACAGGTTTCGATGAGCTGTTTTTT.

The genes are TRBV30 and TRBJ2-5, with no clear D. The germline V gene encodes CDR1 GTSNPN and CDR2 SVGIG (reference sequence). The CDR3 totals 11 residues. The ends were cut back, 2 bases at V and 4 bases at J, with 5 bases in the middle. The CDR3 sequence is CAWSPRETQYF. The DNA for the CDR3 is TGTGCCTGGAGTCCTCGAGAGACCCAGTACTTC. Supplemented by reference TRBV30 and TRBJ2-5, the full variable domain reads SQTIHQWPATLVQPVGSPLSLECTVEGTSNPNLYWYRQAAGRGLQLLFYSVGIGQISSEVPQNLSASRPQDRQFILSSKKLLLSDSGFYLCAWSPRETQYFGPGTRLLVL.

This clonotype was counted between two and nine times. The CDR3 protein is CSAREGLDQPQHF. As DNA, the CDR3 is TGCAGTGCTAGAGAGGGGCTGGATCAGCCCCAGCATTTT. The V and J genes are TRBV20-1 and TRBJ1-5; D is possibly TRBD1 (5 bases). The CDR3 length is 13 residues. Looked up from germline, CDR1 is DFQATT and CDR2 is SNEGSKA (reference sequence). V dropped 0 bases and J dropped 5 bases, with 8 bases sitting between them.

In DNA form, the CDR3 reads TGTGCCAGCAGTCCCTTCTACGGGACAGGGAGCTACGAGCAGTACTTC. Amino acid sequence: CASSPFYGTGSYEQYF. The V and J genes are TRBV6-1 and TRBJ2-7; TRBD1 matches at 9 bases. This CDR3 has 16 amino acids. Germline V gives CDR1 MNHNS, CDR2 SASEGT. Trimming cost V 5 bases and J 3 bases; bases outside gene matches: 11.

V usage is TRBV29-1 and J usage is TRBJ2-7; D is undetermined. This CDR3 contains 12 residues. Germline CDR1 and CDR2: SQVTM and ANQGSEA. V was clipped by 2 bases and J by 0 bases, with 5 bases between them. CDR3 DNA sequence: TGCAGCGTTGAAACTACCTCCTACGAGCAGTACTTC. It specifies CSVETTSYEQYF.

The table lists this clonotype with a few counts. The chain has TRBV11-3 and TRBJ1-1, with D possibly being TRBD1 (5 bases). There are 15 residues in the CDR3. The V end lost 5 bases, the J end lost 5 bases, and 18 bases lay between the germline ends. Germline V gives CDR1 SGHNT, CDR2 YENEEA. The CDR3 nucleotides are TGTGCCAGCAGCCCAAAATTGGGGGGGGAAACTGAAGCTTTCTTT. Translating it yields CASSPKLGGETEAFF.

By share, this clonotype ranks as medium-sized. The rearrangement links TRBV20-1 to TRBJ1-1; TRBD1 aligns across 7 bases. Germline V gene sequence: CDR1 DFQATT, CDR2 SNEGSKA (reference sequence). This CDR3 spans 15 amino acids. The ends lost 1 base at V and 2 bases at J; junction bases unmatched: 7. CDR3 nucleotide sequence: TGCAGTGCTAGAGGGCTGACAGGGCAAAACACTGAAGCTTTCTTT. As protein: CSARGLTGQNTEAFF.

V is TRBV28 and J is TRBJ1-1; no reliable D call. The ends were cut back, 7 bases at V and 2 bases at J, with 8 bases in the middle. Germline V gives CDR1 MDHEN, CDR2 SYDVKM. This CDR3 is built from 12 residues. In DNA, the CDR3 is TGTGCCAGCACCACTTCCAACACTGAAGCTTTCTTT. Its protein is CASTTSNTEAFF.